This TCR beta chain was documented in a study of cytomegalovirus exposure and HLA in healthy donors. The germline gives CDR1 SNHLY, CDR2 FYNNEI. CDR3 size: 18 residues. J gave up 0 bases and V 5 bases, and 15 bases lay outside the gene matches. PCR primers comprised 60 Vbeta and 13 Jbeta primers. The repertoire was sequenced with immunoSEQ multiplex PCR; TCRdb's copy has only in-frame clones and lacks some. The data hold about 200,000 clones, with 55% to 75% observed a single time. Sequenced material: PBMCs. The sequence was obtained from a man aged 40-49 years in good health and CMV-seropositive. J is TRBJ2-7 and V is TRBV2, with 8 bases that match TRBD2. The CDR3 sequence is CASSRGGNLNRSSYEQYF. CDR3 nucleotides: TGTGCCAGCAGTCGCGGGGGGAACCTTAATCGAAGCTCCTACGAGCAGTACTTC.